This TCR beta chain was recovered during a study of T cells after yellow fever vaccination. TCRdb fed the 5' RACE reads into MiXCR, producing one record per CDR3 protein. The sample yields 230,000 or so distinct CDR3 sequences, roughly 6.2% seen once. Germline CDR1 is SGHRS and CDR2 is YFSETQ. The CDR3 has 14 residues. V lost 0 bases and J lost 4, with 10 bases in between. This TCR came from a man under 40 who received the YFV17D yellow fever vaccine. Sequenced here: CD4+ T cells sorted from PBMCs, sampled on the day of the yellow fever booster vaccination. V is TRBV5-1 and J is TRBJ1-2; D is undetermined. The CDR3, as DNA: TGCGCCAGCAGCTTGGCCTCCCGGGGCTATGGCTACACCTTC. Its translation is CASSLASRGYGYTF. Filled out from reference TRBV5-1 and TRBJ1-2, the complete variable domain reads KAGVTQTPRYLIKTRGQQVTLSCSPISGHRSVSWYQQTPGQGLQFLFEYFSETQRNKGNFPGRFSGRQFSNSRSEMNVSTLELGDSALYLCASSLASRGYGYTFGSGTRLTVV.